In this sample, the clone carrying this T cell receptor beta chain turned up a few times. What it recognizes is unknown. This sample is part of a study of CD8 T cells in ankylosing spondylitis. The TCR beta libraries were generated through quantitative 5'-RACE incorporating molecular barcodes. MiXCR, run by TCRdb on the 5' RACE reads, gives a single entry per CDR3 protein. The repertoire holds 250,000 to 350,000 distinct CDR3 sequences, with about 20% as singletons. Findings and caveats of the study: Relatively scarce in peripheral blood, disease-linked clones were CD8+. Blood of patients with ankylosing spondylitis appeared to be characterized by a TCR beta motif of eight highly homologous variants. Clones tied to disease were said to be significantly enriched in matched ankylosing spondylitis synovial fluid.

CDR1 SNHLY and CDR2 FYNNEI come from the germline V gene. Trimming stripped 4 bases from V and 5 bases from J, with 5 bases between. CDR3 length: 11 amino acids. The receptor's source is a male donor with ankylosing spondylitis or in good health (not recorded which). The chain has TRBV2 and TRBJ2-5; D is unresolved. The sample comprised blood, either unsorted or a sorted T cell fraction (not recorded which). In DNA, the CDR3 is TGTGCCAGCAGTGGCTACGAGACCCAGTACTTC. Its protein is CASSGYETQYF.